This T cell receptor (beta chain) was observed in a study of blood T cell repertoires in COVID-19. The wider study: Samples taken during acute and convalescent COVID-19 were collected in the United States, Italy and Spain. PBMCs, B-cell-depleted T cells, or T cells were the source of the cDNA or gDNA that made up the material.

How the authors handled the data: Using reference gene primer amplification, nucleated cell counts were estimated. Here immunoSEQ multiplex PCR was the method, and the copy in TCRdb shows in-frame clones only, minus some. V and J calls and clone size are as listed in that table; D and trimming were resolved from the DNA. Here the sample spans more than 70,000 clones, 87% being singletons. Only a few counts were recorded for this clone. This CDR3 comprises 15 residues. Germline V CDR1 and CDR2: SEHNR, FQNEAQ (reference sequence). The junction had 5 bases not matched to a gene; V was cut back by 5 bases and J by 2 bases.

The receptor comes from a woman aged 45-65 years with active or convalescent COVID-19. The chain carries TRBV7-9 and TRBJ1-5; TRBD1 agrees at 8 bases. Sample: peripheral blood. The CDR3 loop is CASSAGTGGNQPQHF. In DNA, the CDR3 is TGTGCCAGCAGCGCCGGGACAGGCGGCAATCAGCCCCAGCATTTT.